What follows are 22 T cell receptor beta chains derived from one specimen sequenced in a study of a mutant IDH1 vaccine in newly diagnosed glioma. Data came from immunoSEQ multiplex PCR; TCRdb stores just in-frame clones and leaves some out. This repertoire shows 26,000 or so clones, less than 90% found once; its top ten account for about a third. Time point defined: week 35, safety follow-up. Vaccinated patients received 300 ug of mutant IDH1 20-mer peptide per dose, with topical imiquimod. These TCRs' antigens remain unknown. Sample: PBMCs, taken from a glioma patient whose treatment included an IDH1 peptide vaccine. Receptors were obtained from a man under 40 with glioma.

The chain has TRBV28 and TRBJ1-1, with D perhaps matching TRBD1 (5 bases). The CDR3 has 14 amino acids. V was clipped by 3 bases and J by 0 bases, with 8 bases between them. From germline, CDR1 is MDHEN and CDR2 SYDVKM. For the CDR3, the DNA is TGTGCCAGCAGTTTTAGACAGCTGAACACTGAAGCTTTCTTT. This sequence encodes CASSFRQLNTEAFF. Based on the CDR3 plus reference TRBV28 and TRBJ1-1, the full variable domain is DVKVTQSSRYLVKRTGEKVFLECVQDMDHENMFWYRQDPGLGLRLIYFSYDVKMKEKGDIPEGYSVSREKKERFSLILESASTNQTSMYLCASSFRQLNTEAFFGQGTRLTVV.

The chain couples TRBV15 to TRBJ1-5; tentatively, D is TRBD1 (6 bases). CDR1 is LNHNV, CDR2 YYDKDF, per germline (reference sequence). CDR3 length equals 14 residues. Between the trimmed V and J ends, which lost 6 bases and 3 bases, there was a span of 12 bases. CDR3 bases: TGTGCCACCAGTAACAGGGCAACCAATCAGCCCCAGCATTTT. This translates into CATSNRATNQPQHF.

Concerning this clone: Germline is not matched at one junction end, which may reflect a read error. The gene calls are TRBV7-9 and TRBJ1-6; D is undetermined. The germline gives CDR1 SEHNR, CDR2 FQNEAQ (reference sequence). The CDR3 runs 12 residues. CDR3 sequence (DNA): TGTGCCAGTAGCTCCTATAATTCACCCCTCCACTTT. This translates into CASSSYNSPLHF.

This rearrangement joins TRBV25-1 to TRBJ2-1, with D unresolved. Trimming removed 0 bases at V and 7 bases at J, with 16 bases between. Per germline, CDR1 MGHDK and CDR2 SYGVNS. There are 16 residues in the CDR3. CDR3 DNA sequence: TGTGCCAGCAGTGAATATTGGGGTGATCGCAAAAATGAGCAGTTCTTC. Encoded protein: CASSEYWGDRKNEQFF. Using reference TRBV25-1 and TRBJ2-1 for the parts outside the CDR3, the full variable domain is EADIYQTPRYLVIGTGKKITLECSQTMGHDKMYWYQQDPGMELHLIHYSYGVNSTEKGDLSSESTVSRIRTEHFPLTLESARPSHTSQYLCASSEYWGDRKNEQFFGPGTRLTVL.

This chain's CDR3 is CASSQQGYSPLHF. CDR3 sequence (DNA): TGTGCCAGCAGCCAACAGGGTTATTCACCCCTCCACTTT. The V and J genes are TRBV14 and TRBJ1-6; a weak D match, TRBD1 (5 bases). Germline-derived CDR1 and CDR2 are SGHDN and FVKESK. The CDR3 has 13 amino acids. Trimming pared 2 bases from V and 8 bases from J, leaving 7 bases between.

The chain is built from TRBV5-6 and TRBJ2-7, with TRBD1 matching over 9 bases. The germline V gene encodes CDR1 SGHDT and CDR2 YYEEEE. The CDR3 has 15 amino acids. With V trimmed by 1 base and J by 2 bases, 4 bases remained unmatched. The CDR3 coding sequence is TGTGCCAGCAGCTTGTACGGGACAGGGACCTACGAGCAGTACTTC. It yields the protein CASSLYGTGTYEQYF.

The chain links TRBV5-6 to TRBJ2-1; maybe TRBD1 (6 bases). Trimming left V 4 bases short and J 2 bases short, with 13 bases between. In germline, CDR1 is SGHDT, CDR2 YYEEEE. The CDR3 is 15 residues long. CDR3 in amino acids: CASSPGAGAYNEQFF. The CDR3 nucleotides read TGTGCCAGCAGCCCCGGGGCAGGGGCCTACAATGAGCAGTTCTTC.

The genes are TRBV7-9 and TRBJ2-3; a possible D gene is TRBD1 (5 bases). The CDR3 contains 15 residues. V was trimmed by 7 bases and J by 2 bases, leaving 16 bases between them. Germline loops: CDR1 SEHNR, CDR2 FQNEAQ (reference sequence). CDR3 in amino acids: CASTLWGPNTDTQYF. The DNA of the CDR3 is TGTGCCAGCACCCTTTGGGGCCCTAACACAGATACGCAGTATTTT.

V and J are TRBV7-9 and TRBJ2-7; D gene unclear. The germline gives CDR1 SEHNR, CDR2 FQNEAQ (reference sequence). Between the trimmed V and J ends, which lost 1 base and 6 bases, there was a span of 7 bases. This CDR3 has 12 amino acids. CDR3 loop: CASSLELLEQYF. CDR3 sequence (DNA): TGTGCCAGCAGCTTAGAACTCCTCGAGCAGTACTTC.

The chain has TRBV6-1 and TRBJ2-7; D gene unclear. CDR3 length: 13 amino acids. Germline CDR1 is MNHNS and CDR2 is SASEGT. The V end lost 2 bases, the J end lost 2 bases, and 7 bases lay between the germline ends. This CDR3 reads CASSELAAYEQYF. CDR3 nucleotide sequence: TGTGCCAGCAGTGAACTCGCCGCCTACGAGCAGTACTTC.

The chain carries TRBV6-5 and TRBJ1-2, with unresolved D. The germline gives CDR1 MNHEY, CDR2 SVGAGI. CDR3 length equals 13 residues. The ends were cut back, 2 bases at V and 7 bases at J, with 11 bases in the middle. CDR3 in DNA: TGTGCCAGCAGTTACGCGCAGTGGACTGGCTACACCTTC. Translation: CASSYAQWTGYTF.

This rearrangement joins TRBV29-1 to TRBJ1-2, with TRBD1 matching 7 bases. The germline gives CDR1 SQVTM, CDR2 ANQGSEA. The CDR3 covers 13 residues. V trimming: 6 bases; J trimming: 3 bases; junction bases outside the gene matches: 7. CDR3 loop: CSVRQGVDYGYTF. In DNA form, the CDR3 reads TGCAGCGTCCGACAGGGAGTAGACTATGGCTACACCTTC. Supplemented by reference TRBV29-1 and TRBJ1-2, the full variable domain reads SAVISQKPSRDICQRGTSLTIQCQVDSQVTMMFWYRQQPGQSLTLIATANQGSEATYESGFVIDKFPISRPNLTFSTLTVSNMSPEDSSIYLCSVRQGVDYGYTFGSGTRLTVV.

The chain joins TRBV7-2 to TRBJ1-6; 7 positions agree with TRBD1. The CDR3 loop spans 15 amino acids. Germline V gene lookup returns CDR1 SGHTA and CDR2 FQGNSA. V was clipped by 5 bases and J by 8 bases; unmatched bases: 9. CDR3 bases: TGTGCCAGCAGCCAGGACAGGCTAGGAGATTCACCCCTCCACTTT. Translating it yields CASSQDRLGDSPLHF.

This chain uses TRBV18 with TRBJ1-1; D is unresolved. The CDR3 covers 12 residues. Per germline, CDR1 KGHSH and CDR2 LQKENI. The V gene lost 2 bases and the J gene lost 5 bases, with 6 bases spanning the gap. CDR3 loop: CASSPAGTEAFF. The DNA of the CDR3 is TGTGCCAGCTCACCAGCGGGGACTGAAGCTTTCTTT.

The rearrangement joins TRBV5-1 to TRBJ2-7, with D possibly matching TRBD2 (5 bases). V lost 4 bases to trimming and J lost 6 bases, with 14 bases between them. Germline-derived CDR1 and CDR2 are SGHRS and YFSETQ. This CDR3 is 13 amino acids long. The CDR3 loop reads CASSVGIASEQYF. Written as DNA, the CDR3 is TGCGCCAGCAGCGTCGGGATTGCGAGCGAGCAGTACTTC. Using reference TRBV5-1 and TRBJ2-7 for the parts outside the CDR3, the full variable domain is KAGVTQTPRYLIKTRGQQVTLSCSPISGHRSVSWYQQTPGQGLQFLFEYFSETQRNKGNFPGRFSGRQFSNSRSEMNVSTLELGDSALYLCASSVGIASEQYFGPGTRLTVT.

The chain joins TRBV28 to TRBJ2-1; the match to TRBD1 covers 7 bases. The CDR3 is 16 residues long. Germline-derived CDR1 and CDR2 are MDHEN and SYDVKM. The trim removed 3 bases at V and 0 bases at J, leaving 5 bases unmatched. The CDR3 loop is CASSFMGQSSYNEQFF. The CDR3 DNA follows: TGTGCCAGCAGTTTCATGGGACAGAGCTCCTACAATGAGCAGTTCTTC.

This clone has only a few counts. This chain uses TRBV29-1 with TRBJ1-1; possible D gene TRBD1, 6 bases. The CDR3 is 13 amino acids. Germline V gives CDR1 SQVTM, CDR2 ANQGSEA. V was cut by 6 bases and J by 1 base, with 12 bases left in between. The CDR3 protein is CSVDPTGNTEAFF. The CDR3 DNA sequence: TGCAGCGTCGACCCGACAGGGAACACTGAAGCTTTCTTT.

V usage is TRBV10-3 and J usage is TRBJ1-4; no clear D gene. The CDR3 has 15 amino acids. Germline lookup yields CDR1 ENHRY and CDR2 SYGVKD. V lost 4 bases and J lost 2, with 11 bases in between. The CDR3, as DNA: TGTGCCATCAGTGGGGGTCCGATCACTAATGAAAAACTGTTTTTT. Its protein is CAISGGPITNEKLFF.

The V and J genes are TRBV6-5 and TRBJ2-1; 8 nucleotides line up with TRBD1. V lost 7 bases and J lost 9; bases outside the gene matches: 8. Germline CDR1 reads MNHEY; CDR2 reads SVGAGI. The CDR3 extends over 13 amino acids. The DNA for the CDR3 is TGTGCCAGCACCGCGGACAGGGCCGCTGAGCAGTTCTTC. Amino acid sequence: CASTADRAAEQFF.

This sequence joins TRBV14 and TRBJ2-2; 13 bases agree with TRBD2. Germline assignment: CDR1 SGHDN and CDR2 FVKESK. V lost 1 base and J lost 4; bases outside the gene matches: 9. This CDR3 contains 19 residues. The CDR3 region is CASSQGLTSGRPGTGELFF. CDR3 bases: TGTGCCAGCAGCCAAGGCCTGACTAGCGGGAGGCCGGGCACCGGGGAGCTGTTTTTT.

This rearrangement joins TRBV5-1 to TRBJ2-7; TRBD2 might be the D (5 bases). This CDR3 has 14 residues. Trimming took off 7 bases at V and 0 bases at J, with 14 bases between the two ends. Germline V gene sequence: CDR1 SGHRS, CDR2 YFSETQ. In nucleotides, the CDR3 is TGCGCCAGCTCAGCGGCGGAAAGCTCCTACGAGCAGTACTTC. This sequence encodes CASSAAESSYEQYF.

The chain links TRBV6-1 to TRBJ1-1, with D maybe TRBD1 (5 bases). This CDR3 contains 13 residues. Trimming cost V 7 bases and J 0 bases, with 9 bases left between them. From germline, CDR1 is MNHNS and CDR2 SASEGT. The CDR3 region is CASTGRVNTEAFF. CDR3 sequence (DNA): TGTGCCAGCACGGGCAGGGTGAACACTGAAGCTTTCTTT.